This is a list of T cell receptor beta chains from one sample in a study of shared clonotypes between healthy human individuals. The protocol was immunoSEQ multiplex PCR, while the TCRdb copy is restricted to in-frame clones and leaves out a portion. The profile covers about 92,000 clones, with less than 60% appearing a single time and roughly 16% taken by the ten largest. The sequenced sample consisted of PBMCs. These receptors were obtained from a middle-aged woman in good health. Some clones in this sample may be carry-over from other donors' samples. The CDR3 runs from the conserved cysteine through the conserved F or W. Each record gives: V gene, D gene, J gene, CDR3 length, clone size, CDR3 DNA, CDR3 protein. D genes are given only for firm matches. Clone size appears in some rows only: once, few, many, or a class for an expanded clone.

v_gene: TRBV7-8; d_gene: TRBD2; j_gene: TRBJ2-1; len: 18; abundance: .; CDR3nt: TGTGCCAGCAGCTTCCTCGGAAGGACTAGCGGGCCCCGGAATGAGCAGTTCTTC; CDR3aa: CASSFLGRTSGPRNEQFF
v_gene: TRBV5-1; d_gene: .; j_gene: TRBJ1-3; len: 16; abundance: many; CDR3nt: TGCGCCAGCAGCTTCTCGGACTTAAGCTCTGGAAACACCATATATTTT; CDR3aa: CASSFSDLSSGNTIYF
v_gene: TRBV28; d_gene: .; j_gene: TRBJ2-2; len: 16; abundance: .; CDR3nt: TGTGCCAGTAGTTCCCCCGGGACCGAGAACACCGGGGAGCTGTTTTTT; CDR3aa: CASSSPGTENTGELFF
v_gene: TRBV28; d_gene: .; j_gene: TRBJ1-4; len: 15; abundance: .; CDR3nt: TGTGCCAGCAGTTTCCCGGAGGGCTTGTCGGAAAAACTGTTTTTT; CDR3aa: CASSFPEGLSEKLFF
v_gene: TRBV7-2; d_gene: .; j_gene: TRBJ2-7; len: 15; abundance: few; CDR3nt: TGTGCCAGCAGCCACAACGTTGAGACAGCCTACGAGCAGTACTTC; CDR3aa: CASSHNVETAYEQYF
v_gene: TRBV30; d_gene: TRBD2; j_gene: TRBJ2-7; len: 14; abundance: .; CDR3nt: TGTGCCTGGAGTGTACTAGCGTCTACCTACGAGCAGTACTTC; CDR3aa: CAWSVLASTYEQYF
v_gene: TRBV1; d_gene: .; j_gene: TRBJ2-1; len: 16; abundance: .; CDR3nt: TGCACCAGCAGCCATCCCGGGGCTCGCGGCTACAATGAGCAGTTCTTC; CDR3aa: CTSSHPGARGYNEQFF
v_gene: TRBV5-1; d_gene: .; j_gene: TRBJ1-1; len: 15; abundance: .; CDR3nt: TGCGCCAGCAGCTTGAGGATAGGGGAGAGCACTGAAGCTTTCTTT; CDR3aa: CASSLRIGESTEAFF
v_gene: TRBV7-9; d_gene: .; j_gene: TRBJ1-5; len: 15; abundance: .; CDR3nt: TGTGCCAGCAGCTCCGACAGAGAAAGCAATCAGCCCCAGCATTTT; CDR3aa: CASSSDRESNQPQHF
v_gene: TRBV30; d_gene: TRBD1; j_gene: TRBJ1-5; len: 16; abundance: .; CDR3nt: TGTGCCTGGAGTCCCCTGGACAGGGGAAACGGTCAGCCCCAGCATTTT; CDR3aa: CAWSPLDRGNGQPQHF
v_gene: TRBV28; d_gene: TRBD1; j_gene: TRBJ1-2; len: 15; abundance: .; CDR3nt: TGTGCCAGTCGGGGGACAGGGTTATATAACTATGGCTACACCTTC; CDR3aa: CASRGTGLYNYGYTF
v_gene: TRBV4-1; d_gene: .; j_gene: TRBJ2-3; len: 13; abundance: .; CDR3nt: TGCGCCAGCAGCCAAGATCTAGCCTATACGCAGTATTTT; CDR3aa: CASSQDLAYTQYF
v_gene: TRBV9; d_gene: TRBD2; j_gene: TRBJ2-1; len: 15; abundance: few; CDR3nt: TGTGCCAGCAGCCCGGGTCTGGGGAGGGTGAATGAGCAGTTCTTC; CDR3aa: CASSPGLGRVNEQFF
v_gene: TRBV30; d_gene: .; j_gene: TRBJ1-5; len: 13; abundance: .; CDR3nt: TGTGCCTGGAGGTCGGGTCTCGACCAGCCCCAGCATTTT; CDR3aa: CAWRSGLDQPQHF
v_gene: TRBV21-1; d_gene: .; j_gene: TRBJ1-5; len: 15; abundance: .; CDR3nt: TGTGCCAGCATGTCCGGGTCCCGTTCCGTCCAGCCCCAGCATTTT; CDR3aa: CASMSGSRSVQPQHF
v_gene: TRBV28; d_gene: .; j_gene: TRBJ2-7; len: 13; abundance: .; CDR3nt: TGTGCCAGCCGATTACCCAGGGCAGTCGAGCAGTACTTC; CDR3aa: CASRLPRAVEQYF
v_gene: TRBV28; d_gene: TRBD2; j_gene: TRBJ2-1; len: 12; abundance: .; CDR3nt: TGTGCCAGCAGTCCTCAAGCGGGAGGGCCACTCTTC; CDR3aa: CASSPQAGGPLF
v_gene: TRBV28; d_gene: TRBD2; j_gene: TRBJ2-5; len: 14; abundance: .; CDR3nt: TGTGCCAGCAAAGCCGGGACGAGGGGAGGGGAGCAGTACTTC; CDR3aa: CASKAGTRGGEQYF
v_gene: TRBV5-6; d_gene: TRBD2; j_gene: TRBJ2-1; len: 12; abundance: few; CDR3nt: TGTGCCAGCAGCTTTGCGGGAGTTGAGCAGTTCTTC; CDR3aa: CASSFAGVEQFF
v_gene: TRBV30; d_gene: TRBD2; j_gene: TRBJ2-2; len: 15; abundance: .; CDR3nt: TGTGCCTGGACCCTGGGACTAGCGGACACCGGGGAGCTGTTTTTT; CDR3aa: CAWTLGLADTGELFF
v_gene: TRBV7-2; d_gene: .; j_gene: TRBJ2-7; len: 14; abundance: many; CDR3nt: TGTGCCAGCAGCCTAGCCCCCCTGGACTACGAGCAGTACTTC; CDR3aa: CASSLAPLDYEQYF
v_gene: TRBV10-2; d_gene: TRBD2; j_gene: TRBJ2-7; len: 14; abundance: few; CDR3nt: TGCGCCAGCAGTGACATAGCGGGAGGCTACGAGCAGTACTTC; CDR3aa: CASSDIAGGYEQYF
v_gene: TRBV28; d_gene: .; j_gene: TRBJ2-7; len: 15; abundance: .; CDR3nt: TGTGCCAGCAGTCCCACCCACGCGGCACCCCACGAGCAGTACTTC; CDR3aa: CASSPTHAAPHEQYF
v_gene: TRBV4-1; d_gene: .; j_gene: TRBJ2-1; len: 17; abundance: once; CDR3nt: TGCGCCAGCAGCCAAGGGTGGTTATGGGCCCCGCAAAAGGAGCAGTTCTTC; CDR3aa: CASSQGWLWAPQKEQFF
v_gene: TRBV29-1; d_gene: .; j_gene: TRBJ1-4; len: 12; abundance: many; CDR3nt: TGCAGCGTTGAAACAGACAGCGAAAAACTGTTTTTT; CDR3aa: CSVETDSEKLFF
v_gene: TRBV11-1; d_gene: .; j_gene: TRBJ2-5; len: 13; abundance: .; CDR3nt: TGTGCCAGCAGCGCTCGGACATCGGAGACCCAGTACTTC; CDR3aa: CASSARTSETQYF
v_gene: TRBV12-5; d_gene: .; j_gene: TRBJ1-2; len: 12; abundance: .; CDR3nt: TGTGCTAGTGGTTTGGGGGGGTATGGCTACACCTTC; CDR3aa: CASGLGGYGYTF
v_gene: TRBV2; d_gene: .; j_gene: TRBJ2-5; len: 13; abundance: .; CDR3nt: TGTGCCAGCAGTGAATGGCAGCAAGAGACCCAGTACTTC; CDR3aa: CASSEWQQETQYF
v_gene: TRBV28; d_gene: .; j_gene: TRBJ1-2; len: 12; abundance: .; CDR3nt: TGTGCCAGCAGTTCGCATAACTATGGCTACACCTTC; CDR3aa: CASSSHNYGYTF
v_gene: TRBV7-9; d_gene: .; j_gene: TRBJ1-2; len: 14; abundance: few; CDR3nt: TGTGCCAGCAGCTTAGAAGCGACACAGCTTGGCTACACCTTC; CDR3aa: CASSLEATQLGYTF
v_gene: TRBV9; d_gene: .; j_gene: TRBJ2-2; len: 17; abundance: few; CDR3nt: TGTGCCAGCAGCGTAGAAGGTGGACTCCGAGAGGGCGGGGAGCTGTTTTTT; CDR3aa: CASSVEGGLREGGELFF
v_gene: TRBV5-1; d_gene: TRBD1; j_gene: TRBJ2-7; len: 14; abundance: few; CDR3nt: TGCGCCAGCAGCCTGGACAGGGTCACCTACGAGCAGTACTTC; CDR3aa: CASSLDRVTYEQYF
v_gene: TRBV6-6; d_gene: TRBD2; j_gene: TRBJ2-2; len: 16; abundance: few; CDR3nt: TGTGCCAGCAGCCCCTCCCCCGGGACTAGTGGCGGGGAGCTGTTTTTT; CDR3aa: CASSPSPGTSGGELFF
v_gene: TRBV28; d_gene: TRBD2; j_gene: TRBJ2-5; len: 16; abundance: many; CDR3nt: TGTGCCAGCAGTCCCGGGACTAGCGGGAGGGAAGAGACCCAGTACTTC; CDR3aa: CASSPGTSGREETQYF
v_gene: TRBV29-1; d_gene: TRBD1; j_gene: TRBJ2-7; len: 15; abundance: few; CDR3nt: TGCAGCGTTGAACTAGGGACAGGGGGGAGCTGGGAGCAGTACTTC; CDR3aa: CSVELGTGGSWEQYF
v_gene: TRBV7-2; d_gene: TRBD1; j_gene: TRBJ2-7; len: 13; abundance: .; CDR3nt: TGTGCCAGCAGCACCGGGACAGCCTACGAGCAGTACTTC; CDR3aa: CASSTGTAYEQYF
v_gene: TRBV7-2; d_gene: TRBD2; j_gene: TRBJ2-7; len: 15; abundance: few; CDR3nt: TGTGCCAGCAGCTCAAATAGCGGGGGCCTCTACGAGCAGTACTTC; CDR3aa: CASSSNSGGLYEQYF
v_gene: TRBV28; d_gene: TRBD1; j_gene: TRBJ2-7; len: 14; abundance: .; CDR3nt: TGTGCCAGCAAGAAGGACAGGGCACCATACGAGCAGTACTTC; CDR3aa: CASKKDRAPYEQYF
v_gene: TRBV30; d_gene: .; j_gene: TRBJ2-5; len: 12; abundance: few; CDR3nt: TGTGCCTGGAGTGTACGGGAAGAGACCCAGTACTTC; CDR3aa: CAWSVREETQYF
v_gene: TRBV30; d_gene: .; j_gene: TRBJ2-3; len: 14; abundance: .; CDR3nt: TGTGCCTGGAGTGTAATGGCATCGCCAGATACGCAGTATTTT; CDR3aa: CAWSVMASPDTQYF
v_gene: TRBV6-5; d_gene: TRBD1; j_gene: TRBJ2-7; len: 15; abundance: .; CDR3nt: TGTGCCAGCAGCCTTATCGACAGGGATGACTACGAGCAGTACTTC; CDR3aa: CASSLIDRDDYEQYF
v_gene: TRBV29-1; d_gene: TRBD1; j_gene: TRBJ2-5; len: 13; abundance: many; CDR3nt: TGCAGCGCCGGGACAGGGAAACGAGAGACCCAGTACTTC; CDR3aa: CSAGTGKRETQYF
v_gene: TRBV27; d_gene: .; j_gene: TRBJ2-1; len: 15; abundance: many; CDR3nt: TGTGCCAGCAGCCCGGGACCCCAAAGCCTGTCGGGACAGTTCTTC; CDR3aa: CASSPGPQSLSGQFF
v_gene: TRBV19; d_gene: .; j_gene: TRBJ1-5; len: 14; abundance: many; CDR3nt: TGTGCCAGTAACCCACGTCGGGGCAATCAGCCCCAGCATTTT; CDR3aa: CASNPRRGNQPQHF
v_gene: TRBV7-6; d_gene: .; j_gene: TRBJ2-7; len: 14; abundance: many; CDR3nt: TGTGCCAGCAGCCGACCGGGGGAATACTACGAGCAGTACTTC; CDR3aa: CASSRPGEYYEQYF
v_gene: TRBV4-3; d_gene: TRBD2; j_gene: TRBJ2-7; len: 15; abundance: .; CDR3nt: TGCACCAGCAGCCAACAGCCTAGCGGCGTCCACGAGCAGTACTTC; CDR3aa: CTSSQQPSGVHEQYF
v_gene: TRBV6-5; d_gene: TRBD2; j_gene: TRBJ2-1; len: 15; abundance: .; CDR3nt: TGTGCCAGCAGTCACCTTAGCGGGAGCCACAATGAGCAGTTCTTC; CDR3aa: CASSHLSGSHNEQFF
v_gene: TRBV30; d_gene: .; j_gene: TRBJ1-5; len: 14; abundance: .; CDR3nt: TGTGCCTGGAGCCCTGGGGGGGCCAATCAGCCCCAGCATTTT; CDR3aa: CAWSPGGANQPQHF
v_gene: TRBV7-2; d_gene: .; j_gene: TRBJ1-3; len: 14; abundance: .; CDR3nt: TGTGCCAGCAGCCGGCCCTTAACTGGAAGCACCATATATTTT; CDR3aa: CASSRPLTGSTIYF
v_gene: TRBV19; d_gene: .; j_gene: TRBJ1-1; len: 13; abundance: .; CDR3nt: TGTGCCAGTAGTGTCTCGACACGAACTGAAGCTTTCTTT; CDR3aa: CASSVSTRTEAFF
v_gene: TRBV5-6; d_gene: .; j_gene: TRBJ1-2; len: 12; abundance: .; CDR3nt: TGTGCCAGCAGCTTGACAGAGTATGGCTACACCTTC; CDR3aa: CASSLTEYGYTF
v_gene: TRBV11-2; d_gene: .; j_gene: TRBJ2-7; len: 12; abundance: .; CDR3nt: TGTGCCAGCAGCCCCCAAATGAACGAGCAGTACTTC; CDR3aa: CASSPQMNEQYF